This TCR beta chain appears in the sequencing data of a study of preoperative IRX-2 immunotherapy in early breast cancer. The CDR3 totals 12 residues. CDR1 and CDR2 (germline): SNHLY, FYNNEI. Deletions cut 6 bases from V and 8 bases from J, with 11 bases between. Produced via immunoSEQ multiplex PCR; TCRdb's table is partial and in-frame only. Among about 15,000 clones listed, roughly 93% were seen once. Noted treatment: preoperative locoregional IRX-2 cytokine immunotherapy. This phase Ib study tested locoregional IRX-2 cytokine immunotherapy given before surgery. This TCR derives from a human donor with breast cancer. The sample was collected from a patient treated with IRX-2 immunotherapy. The chain links TRBV2 to TRBJ2-1; the D gene is possibly TRBD2 (5 bases). The CDR3 is CASRETSHEQFF. CDR3 nucleotides: TGTGCCAGCAGGGAAACTAGTCATGAGCAGTTCTTC.